This TCR beta chain was identified in a study of T cells in Graves' hyperthyroidism and ophthalmopathy. Amplification of TCR beta CDR3 regions used RNA as the template. The HTBI primer set served for first-round RT-PCR of the TCR CDR3. TCRdb reprocessed the multiplex PCR reads with MiXCR, giving one entry per CDR3 protein. The repertoire has 300,000 to 450,000 distinct CDR3 sequences, more than 15% of them found once; the top ten carry about a quarter. This clonotype has only a few counts. Its antigen is currently unknown. Study-wide results and caveats: Model predictions of ophthalmopathy came a median approximately 6.5 months before onset.

Reasons for excluding patients were uncontrolled infection, other autoimmune disease, pregnancy or lactation. Each diagnosis drew on symptoms, thyroxine, TRAb, thyroid ultrasound and orbital computed tomography findings. Sequencing was done on a sample of blood. This receptor was taken from a woman aged 18-30 years with Graves' hyperthyroidism that later progressed to Graves' ophthalmopathy.

The CDR3 is CASSLVLGGNTIYF. DNA of the CDR3: TGTGCCAGCAGCTTGGTTTTGGGTGGAAACACCATATATTTT. The chain joins TRBV5-8 to TRBJ1-3; D is unclear. Germline V gene data show CDR1 as SGHTS and CDR2 as YDEGEE. This CDR3 comprises 14 residues. Trimming shortened V by 0 bases and J by 3 bases, and 7 bases separated the two germline ends. The whole variable domain, remainder taken from reference TRBV5-8 and TRBJ1-3, is EAGVTQSPTHLIKTRGQQATLRCSPISGHTSVYWYQQALGLGLQFLLWYDEGEERNRGNFPPRFSGRQFPNYSSELNVNALELEDSALYLCASSLVLGGNTIYFGEGSWLTVV.